This section outlines one T cell receptor (beta chain) sequence together with its context. Trimming took off 4 bases at V and 2 bases at J, with 13 bases between the two ends. The germline gives CDR1 SGHNT, CDR2 YYREEE (reference sequence). The CDR3 contains 14 residues. The data were obtained in a study of blood T cell repertoires in COVID-19. Study details: Some COVID-19 samples were acute and others convalescent; all came from the United States, Italy and Spain. In each case, the material was cDNA or gDNA derived from T cells, B-cell-depleted T cells, or PBMCs.

Authors' methods: Reference gene primer amplification in the assay estimated nucleated cell counts. The assay was immunoSEQ multiplex PCR, and TCRdb's table has in-frame clones only and misses some. V, J and clone size derive from that table, while D and trimming were established from the DNA sequence. The sample yields approximately 47,000 clones, about 83% seen once. The V gene is TRBV5-4, the J gene TRBJ2-7; perhaps TRBD2 as D (5 bases). This clonotype was obtained from a woman in her fifties or sixties with acute or convalescent COVID-19. What was sequenced was peripheral blood. CDR3 amino acids: CASSLEPAAYEQYF. CDR3 sequence (DNA): TGTGCCAGCAGCCTTGAGCCAGCGGCCTACGAGCAGTACTTC. The whole variable domain, filled in from reference TRBV5-4 and TRBJ2-7, reads ETGVTQSPTHLIKTRGQQVTLRCSSQSGHNTVSWYQQALGQGPQFIFQYYREEENGRGNFPPRFSGLQFPNYSSELNVNALELDDSALYLCASSLEPAAYEQYFGPGTRLTVT.